This paragraph reports one T cell receptor beta chain. The data originate from a study of Ad26.COV2.S vaccination and SARS-CoV-2 variants. This table comes from immunoSEQ multiplex PCR, and its TCRdb copy is limited to in-frame clones, with some not included. The sample includes about 480,000 clones, roughly 87% of them seen just once. The CDR3 consists of 13 residues. V lost 5 bases to trimming and J lost 1 base, with 9 bases between them. Germline V gives CDR1 SGHRS, CDR2 YFSETQ. The treatment is: some 19 received Ad26.COV2.S at low or high dose, single or two shots; five or six received placebo; per-sample allocation not given. Sampling took place 63 days after the first vaccine or placebo injection.

The sequence came from a person aged 18-65 years who received the Ad26.COV2.S COVID-19 vaccine or a placebo. Sequences were derived from peripheral blood, sampled in a trial of Ad26.COV2.S vaccine versus placebo. The chain couples TRBV5-1 to TRBJ1-1, with D hard to call. CDR3 in amino acids: CASRRWGNTEAFF. Written as DNA, the CDR3 is TGCGCCAGCAGACGATGGGGGAACACTGAAGCTTTCTTT.